This record looks at one T cell receptor beta chain sequence and its context. The data were taken from a study of blood T cell repertoires in COVID-19. The germline gives CDR1 ENHRY, CDR2 SYGVKD. The ends lost 8 bases at V and 4 bases at J; junction bases unmatched: 13. The CDR3 extends over 15 amino acids. Measured with immunoSEQ multiplex PCR; TCRdb has only the in-frame clones, and not every one. The repertoire holds 200,000 or so clones, approximately 84% seen once, with 6% to 8% in the top ten. This receptor was identified in a human donor with acute or convalescent COVID-19. The donor label of this sample is uncertain. The chain uses TRBV10-3 and TRBJ1-1; TRBD1 aligns across 7 bases. The sequenced material came from peripheral blood. The CDR3 nucleotides are TGTGCCATCCGTGGACAGGAGGGGGCTCGCACTGAAGCTTTCTTT. Translation gives CAIRGQEGARTEAFF.